These 18 T cell receptor beta chains were all obtained from the same sample, sequenced in a study of OX40 agonist ivuxolimab in advanced cancers. The table came from immunoSEQ multiplex PCR; TCRdb's copy has only in-frame clones and leaves some out. The sample holds 35,000 to 45,000 clones; about 79% are singletons and the top ten take roughly 25%. Material: CD4+ or CD8+ T cells sorted from blood, obtained in a trial of the OX40 agonist ivuxolimab. Source of these receptors: an adult with an advanced solid tumor such as melanoma, head and neck, liver or kidney cancer.

The V gene is TRBV6-6, the J gene TRBJ1-2; 11 bases agree with TRBD1. Germline lookup yields CDR1 MNHNY and CDR2 SVGAGI (reference sequence). The trim removed 2 bases at V and 7 bases at J, leaving 6 bases unmatched. CDR3 size: 15 residues. The CDR3 spells CASSYTGQGAGGYTF. CDR3 sequence (DNA): TGTGCCAGCAGTTACACCGGACAGGGGGCTGGTGGCTACACCTTC.

This chain uses TRBV7-8 with TRBJ2-7; possibly TRBD2 for D (6 bases). This CDR3 contains 14 residues. Germline CDR1 reads SGHVS; CDR2 reads FQNEAQ. Trimming stripped 5 bases from V and 2 bases from J, with 13 bases between. CDR3 DNA sequence: TGTGCCAGCAGCCCCCGGGACTCCACCTACGAGCAGTACTTC. This translates into CASSPRDSTYEQYF.

The rearrangement links TRBV11-2 to TRBJ1-2, with TRBD1 matching 9 bases. V was pared by 1 base and J by 2 bases, with 8 bases of the junction left unmatched. In germline, CDR1 is SGHAT, CDR2 FQNNGV. This CDR3 has 17 amino acids. CDR3 sequence: CASSLVGTGLLNYGYTF. CDR3 nucleotide sequence: TGTGCCAGCAGCTTAGTGGGGACAGGGCTATTGAACTATGGCTACACCTTC.

The chain combines TRBV13 with TRBJ2-3, with a tentative D call TRBD1 (6 bases). Between the trimmed V and J ends, which lost 1 base and 7 bases, there was a span of 24 bases. The CDR3 has 18 amino acids. Germline CDR1 PRHDT, CDR2 FYEKMQ (reference sequence). DNA of the CDR3: TGTGCCAGCAGCTTAGATCTAGAGACAGGCCCTTCTCGCCATACGCAGTATTTT. It translates to CASSLDLETGPSRHTQYF.

This chain links TRBV4-1 with TRBJ2-7; D remains ambiguous. Germline V gene sequence: CDR1 MGHRA, CDR2 YSYEKL. The CDR3 sequence is 17 residues long. Trimming cost V 1 base and J 0 bases, with 16 bases left between them. The DNA for the CDR3 is TGCGCCAGCAGCCAAGTCTCCGGAGCGAGGAGCTCCTACGAGCAGTACTTC. Protein product: CASSQVSGARSSYEQYF.

The chain is built from TRBV7-9 and TRBJ1-3; the D is unclear. V gave up 2 bases and J gave up 0 bases, with 8 bases separating them. Germline V lookup: CDR1 SEHNR, CDR2 FQNEAQ (reference sequence). This CDR3 spans 15 amino acids. The CDR3 reads CASSLTVDSGNTIYF. The DNA for the CDR3 is TGTGCCAGCAGCTTAACCGTGGACTCTGGAAACACCATATATTTT.

V is TRBV27 and J is TRBJ2-5; TRBD2 aligns across 13 bases. The CDR3 loop spans 19 amino acids. V gave up 5 bases and J gave up 0 bases; unmatched junction bases: 12. Germline CDR1 reads MNHEY; CDR2 reads SMNVEV (reference sequence). The CDR3 is CASSQKFGTSGTDQETQYF. The CDR3 bases are TGTGCCAGCAGTCAGAAGTTTGGGACTAGCGGGACGGACCAAGAGACCCAGTACTTC.

This clone was observed once. The chain joins TRBV28 to TRBJ2-5; 10 nucleotides agree with TRBD1. The CDR3 length is 14 residues. CDR1 is MDHEN and CDR2 is SYDVKM in the germline V gene. Germline trimming cut 2 bases from V and 4 bases from J; bases unmatched to any gene: 1. As DNA, the CDR3 is TGTGCCAGCAGTTTAGGGGACAGGGGAGAGACCCAGTACTTC. Its protein product is CASSLGDRGETQYF.

The chain uses TRBV6-5 and TRBJ1-5, with 7 bases lining up with TRBD1. This CDR3 has 15 amino acids. V was clipped by 0 bases and J by 2 bases; unmatched bases: 1. Germline loops: CDR1 MNHEY, CDR2 SVGAGI. CDR3 sequence: CASSYSGQGNQPQHF. DNA of the CDR3: TGTGCCAGCAGTTACTCTGGACAGGGCAATCAGCCCCAGCATTTT.

V and J are TRBV10-3 and TRBJ1-2, with D perhaps matching TRBD1 (6 bases). Germline V gives CDR1 ENHRY, CDR2 SYGVKD. V shed 2 bases and J shed 3 bases, with 13 bases lying between them. This CDR3 contains 15 residues. Here the CDR3 reads CAISETGTPDYGYTF. CDR3 bases: TGTGCCATCAGTGAGACAGGGACTCCGGACTATGGCTACACCTTC.

The chain uses TRBV7-2 and TRBJ2-5; D may be TRBD2 (6 bases). Looked up from germline, CDR1 is SGHTA and CDR2 is FQGNSA. V lost 5 bases, J lost 5 bases, and 15 bases lay in between. This CDR3 contains 14 residues. CDR3 sequence reads: CASSRGGASETQYF. The CDR3 coding sequence is TGTGCCAGCAGCCGCGGCGGGGCAAGCGAGACCCAGTACTTC.

The J gene is TRBJ1-1, the V gene TRBV10-1; possible D gene TRBD1, 5 bases. Looked up from germline, CDR1 is WNHNN and CDR2 is SYGVQD (reference sequence). Trimming took off 7 bases at V and 8 bases at J, with 11 bases between the two ends. The CDR3 covers 11 residues. CDR3 protein: CASTRTREAFF. CDR3 coding DNA: TGCGCCAGCACCCGGACACGCGAAGCTTTCTTT.

This clone was detected once. CDR3 residues: CAWTANRDRGKTQYF. The CDR3 nucleotides read TGTGCCTGGACCGCGAACCGGGACAGGGGAAAGACCCAGTACTTC. The chain links TRBV30 to TRBJ2-5, with 10 bases identical to TRBD1. V shed 4 bases, J shed 6 bases, and the junction held 11 bases outside the gene matches. CDR3 size: 15 residues. The germline V gene has CDR1 GTSNPN and CDR2 SVGIG (reference sequence). Full variable domain (missing parts from reference TRBV30 and TRBJ2-5): SQTIHQWPATLVQPVGSPLSLECTVEGTSNPNLYWYRQAAGRGLQLLFYSVGIGQISSEVPQNLSASRPQDRQFILSSKKLLLSDSGFYLCAWTANRDRGKTQYFGPGTRLLVL.

The table lists this clone with a count of one. The V and J genes are TRBV9 and TRBJ1-2; D is uncertain. The germline V gene encodes CDR1 SGDLS and CDR2 YYNGEE. V shed 0 bases and J shed 0 bases, with 9 bases lying between them. This CDR3 contains 15 residues. CDR3 loop: CASSVAWGTNYGYTF. The CDR3 DNA reads TGTGCCAGCAGCGTAGCATGGGGAACTAACTATGGCTACACCTTC. Full variable domain (outside the CDR3, taken from reference TRBV9 and TRBJ1-2): DSGVTQTPKHLITATGQRVTLRCSPRSGDLSVYWYQQSLDQGLQFLIQYYNGEERAKGNILERFSAQQFPDLHSELNLSSLELGDSALYFCASSVAWGTNYGYTFGSGTRLTVV.

The chain links TRBV2 to TRBJ2-1; D unresolved. V was clipped by 3 bases and J by 12 bases, with 12 bases between them. This CDR3 spans 12 amino acids. From germline, CDR1 is SNHLY and CDR2 FYNNEI. This CDR3 is CASSEGSLGQFF. The CDR3 nucleotides read TGTGCCAGCAGTGAGGGTAGCTTGGGGCAGTTCTTC.

The chain uses TRBV19 and TRBJ2-2; 9 nucleotides line up with TRBD1. V dropped 5 bases and J dropped 4; count of bases not matched to a gene: 8. The V gene's germline CDR1 is LNHDA and CDR2 SQIVND (reference sequence). This CDR3 is 16 amino acids long. The CDR3 region is CASSPYGQGPTGELFF. The CDR3 nucleotides read TGTGCCAGTAGTCCGTACGGACAGGGGCCCACCGGGGAGCTGTTTTTT.

This clone has only one observation. The chain combines TRBV7-2 with TRBJ1-2, with 12 bases lining up with TRBD1. Germline V CDR1 and CDR2: SGHTA, FQGNSA. J gave up 0 bases and V 3 bases, and 11 bases lay outside the gene matches. The CDR3 totals 19 residues. The CDR3 spells CASSFPGQGAPLANYGYTF. The CDR3 coding sequence is TGTGCCAGCAGCTTCCCGGGACAGGGGGCTCCCCTCGCTAACTATGGCTACACCTTC.

The rearrangement joins TRBV4-2 to TRBJ1-1, with D unresolved. V lost 2 bases and J 2 bases, leaving 9 bases between the germline ends. The CDR3 extends over 14 amino acids. Germline CDR1 and CDR2: LGHNA and YNFKEQ. As DNA, the CDR3 is TGTGCCAGCAGCCAAAACTTCCGAAACACTGAAGCTTTCTTT. Translated: CASSQNFRNTEAFF.